This T cell receptor (beta chain) was captured by sequencing in a study of T cells after yellow fever vaccination (dated by TCRdb to the late 2010s). For the wider study: The SMART-Seq v4 Ultra Low Input RNA kit was used to prepare libraries from fractions with low cell numbers. Blood was drawn at multiple timepoints before and after primary and secondary immunization, with bulk PBMC replicates and cell subsets isolated. Two healthy male donors, one aged 18 to 30 and one aged 30 to 40 years, made up the cohort. To follow T-cell clones before and after primary and booster YFV17D yellow fever vaccination, bulk TCR alpha and beta repertoires were sequenced over time.

TCRdb shows the sequencer as Illumina NovaSeq 6000. TCR cDNA was synthesized by 5'RACE template switching, which introduced a universal primer site and unique molecular identifiers. cDNA synthesis was primed from both the TCR alpha and TCR beta constant segments. Library amplification used two PCR steps, and the second PCR step added sample barcodes and sequencing adapters. Libraries were sequenced on Illumina HiSeq 2500 (2x100 bp) or NovaSeq (2x150 bp). Processing in the source paper ran as follows. Demultiplexing of reads and collapsing into UMI consensus sequences were performed with MIGEC, and V(D)J alignment was carried out with MiXCR. Clonotypes responding to the vaccine were identified with edgeR on replicate PBMC samples, with the criteria of FDR below 0.01 and a log2 fold change above 5 up to day 15. CD4 or CD8 identity was assigned to each bulk clonotype according to whether the clonotype was present at higher abundance in the sequenced CD4 repertoire or the sequenced CD8 repertoire. Using fastp at Q25 and MiXCR, TCRdb reprocessed the public reads and kept productive beta chains. CDR3 protein sequences are deduplicated, and each keeps its most common genes and DNA. These V and J calls rely on TCRdb rather than the paper's analysis. The sample yields a few hundred thousand distinct CDR3 sequences; approximately 10% were counted once. The biggest ten clones account for about 3% of the sample.

On this clonotype itself: Which antigen it targets is not known. No much larger clone is present one base from it, and per-base qualities are unavailable.

Paper-wide results and their limitations: Computational filtering was needed because FACS-sorted repertoires could contain abundant contaminating clonotypes from the bulk population. After the booster, most of the clones that had expanded following primary vaccination were detected again (just under 97% of CD4 and roughly nine tenths of CD8), which suggests that memory was broadly maintained. A small fraction of clonotypes appeared in both the CD4 and CD8 compartments, likely as a result of convergent recombination. Because the study included only a couple of donors, the extent to which the findings can be generalized is limited. The secondary T-cell response was weaker than the primary response but faster, peaking on day 5 instead of day 15.

Reading the label with the study, this specimen's treatment or condition is: live attenuated yellow fever vaccine strain. PBMCs were isolated from peripheral blood using a standard Ficoll-Paque protocol. Dynabeads CD4 and CD8 positive selection kits were used to isolate CD4 and CD8 T-cell fractions. RNA was extracted with TriZol from bulk PBMCs, CD4 and CD8 fractions, and dextramer-positive and dextramer-negative fractions. Based on the germline V gene (reference sequence), the CDR1 and CDR2 sequences are DFQATT and SNEGSKA. V is cut back by 0 bases and J by 1 base, with 5 bases in the junction unmatched. The CDR3, from cysteine to phenylalanine, totals 15 residues. The read is trimmed to its CDR3 DNA, 45 bases read in frame from base 1.

The material was CD4+ T cells sorted from PBMCs, obtained 5 days after the yellow fever booster vaccination. This sequence was found in a man between 18 and 35 years old who received the YFV17D yellow fever vaccine. The chain was built from TRBV20-1 and TRBJ2-5; TRBD1 fits 7 bases in the junction. For the CDR3, the sequence is CSAREPGTVQETQYF. The nucleotide sequence reads TGCAGTGCTAGAGAACCCGGGACAGTCCAAGAGACCCAGTACTTC.